One and the same sample provided the 9 T cell receptor beta chains below, sequenced in a study of cytomegalovirus exposure and HLA in healthy donors. 13 Jbeta primers and 60 Vbeta primers were used for the PCR. This table comes from immunoSEQ multiplex PCR, and its TCRdb copy is limited to in-frame clones, with some not included. Of roughly 180,000 clones in the sample, 75% to 90% were seen once. What was sequenced was PBMCs. These receptors all come from a boy between 2 and 10 years old in good health and CMV-seronegative.

The chain joins TRBV10-2 to TRBJ2-2, with 7 nucleotides matching TRBD1. Germline CDR1 and CDR2: WSHSY and SAAADI. V lost 4 bases to trimming and J lost 4 bases; unmatched junction nucleotides: 9. CDR3 length: 16 residues. The CDR3 coding sequence is TGCGCCAGCAGTGGATACCACAGGGGCGGCACCGGGGAGCTGTTTTTT. Its protein product is CASSGYHRGGTGELFF.

This chain uses TRBV19 with TRBJ1-2; unclear D gene. This CDR3 is 15 amino acids long. Germline V gene sequence: CDR1 LNHDA, CDR2 SQIVND (reference sequence). Trimming left V 3 bases short and J 0 bases short, with 11 bases between. In nucleotides, the CDR3 is TGTGCCAGTAGTATGGTAGCCGGATCTAACTATGGCTACACCTTC. Protein: CASSMVAGSNYGYTF.

The gene calls are TRBV7-2 and TRBJ2-3, with TRBD2 matching 8 bases. The CDR3 consists of 18 residues. Per germline, CDR1 SGHTA and CDR2 FQGNSA. The trim removed 5 bases at V and 4 bases at J, leaving 17 bases unmatched. CDR3 sequence: CASSPGGGRPLIADTQYF. For the CDR3, the DNA is TGTGCCAGCAGCCCAGGCGGCGGGAGGCCACTAATCGCAGATACGCAGTATTTT.

This chain joins TRBV4-2 and TRBJ1-1, with D perhaps TRBD1 (6 bases). Per the germline V gene, CDR1 is LGHNA and CDR2 is YNFKEQ. V was trimmed by 9 bases and J by 4 bases, leaving 21 bases between them. This CDR3 contains 15 residues. In nucleotides, the CDR3 is TGTGCCAGTTCGACAGGAGAGGGCTCGGGCACTGAAGCTTTCTTT. This gives the protein CASSTGEGSGTEAFF.

The chain links TRBV7-2 to TRBJ2-7, with TRBD2 identical over 11 bases. Germline CDR1 SGHTA, CDR2 FQGNSA. Trimming removed 5 bases from V and 0 bases from J; junction bases left unmatched: 3. The CDR3 runs to 15 residues. CDR3 residues: CASSVTSGGSYEQYF. The CDR3 region has the DNA TGTGCCAGCAGCGTAACTAGCGGGGGCTCCTACGAGCAGTACTTC.

Only one count was recorded for this clone. The chain carries TRBV2 and TRBJ1-2, with D perhaps matching TRBD1 (5 bases). Looked up from germline, CDR1 is SNHLY and CDR2 is FYNNEI. V lost 8 bases, J lost 1 base, and 11 bases lay in between. CDR3 length: 13 residues. CDR3 region: CASFKQGNYGYTF. CDR3 nucleotide sequence: TGTGCCAGCTTCAAGCAGGGTAACTATGGCTACACCTTC.

This CDR3 reads CASSTGNSRYEQYF. The CDR3 bases are TGCGCCAGCAGCACCGGGAATTCTAGGTACGAGCAGTACTTC. This chain connects TRBV5-1 to TRBJ2-5; perhaps TRBD2 as D (5 bases). Matching the DNA end better, TRBJ2-7 makes the J call doubtful. CDR3 size: 14 residues. In germline, CDR1 is SGHRS, CDR2 YFSETQ.

V gene TRBV6-5 combines with J gene TRBJ1-6; D may be TRBD1 (6 bases). Germline V CDR1 and CDR2: MNHEY, SVGAGI. This CDR3 is built from 15 residues. Deletions cut 6 bases from V and 0 bases from J, with 9 bases between. CDR3 sequence reads: CASRRGSSYNSPLHF. The CDR3 nucleotides are TGTGCCAGCAGAAGGGGGAGCTCCTATAATTCACCCCTCCACTTT.

This chain uses TRBV4-1 with TRBJ1-2; no definite D call. Germline CDR1 MGHRA, CDR2 YSYEKL. This CDR3 has 15 amino acids. The V gene lost 1 base and the J gene lost 2 bases, with 11 bases spanning the gap. The CDR3 loop reads CASSQVGGSNYGYTF. As DNA, the CDR3 is TGCGCCAGCAGCCAAGTTGGAGGGTCGAACTATGGCTACACCTTC.